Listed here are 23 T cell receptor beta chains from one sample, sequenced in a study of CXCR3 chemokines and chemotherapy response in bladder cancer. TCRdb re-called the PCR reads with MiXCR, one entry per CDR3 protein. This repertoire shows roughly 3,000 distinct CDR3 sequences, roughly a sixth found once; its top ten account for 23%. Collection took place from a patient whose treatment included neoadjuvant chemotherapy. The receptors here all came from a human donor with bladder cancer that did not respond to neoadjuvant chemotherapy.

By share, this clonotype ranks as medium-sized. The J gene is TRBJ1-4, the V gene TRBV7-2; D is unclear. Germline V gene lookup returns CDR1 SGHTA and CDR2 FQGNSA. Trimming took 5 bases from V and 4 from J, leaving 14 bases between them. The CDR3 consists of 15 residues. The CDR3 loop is CASSHRETGNEKLFF. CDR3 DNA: TGTGCCAGCAGCCACCGGGAAACGGGTAATGAAAAACTGTTTTTT.

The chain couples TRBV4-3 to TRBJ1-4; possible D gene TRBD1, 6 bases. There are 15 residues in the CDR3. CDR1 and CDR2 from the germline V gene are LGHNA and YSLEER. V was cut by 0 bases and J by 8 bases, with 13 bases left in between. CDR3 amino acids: CASSQDRGTREKLFF. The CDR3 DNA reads TGCGCCAGCAGCCAAGATAGGGGGACGCGGGAAAAACTGTTTTTT.

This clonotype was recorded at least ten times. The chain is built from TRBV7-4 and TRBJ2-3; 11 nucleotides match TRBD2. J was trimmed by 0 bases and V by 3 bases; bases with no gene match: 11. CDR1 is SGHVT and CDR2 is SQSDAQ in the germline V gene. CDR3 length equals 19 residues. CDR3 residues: CASSFRRLAGGSSTDTQYF. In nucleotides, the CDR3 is TGTGCCAGCAGCTTTCGGCGCCTAGCGGGGGGCTCTAGCACAGATACGCAGTATTTT.

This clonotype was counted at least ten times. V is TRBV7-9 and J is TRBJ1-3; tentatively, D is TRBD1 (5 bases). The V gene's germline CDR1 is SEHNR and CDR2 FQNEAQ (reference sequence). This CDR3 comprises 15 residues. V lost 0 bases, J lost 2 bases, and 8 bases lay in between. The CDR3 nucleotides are TGTGCCAGCAGCTTAGCGGGACCACCTGGAAACACCATATATTTT. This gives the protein CASSLAGPPGNTIYF.

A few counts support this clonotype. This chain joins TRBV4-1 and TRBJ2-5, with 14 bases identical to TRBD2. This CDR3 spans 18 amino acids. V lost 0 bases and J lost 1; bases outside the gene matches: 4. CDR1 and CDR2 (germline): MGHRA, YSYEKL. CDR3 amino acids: CASSQDPGLAGGQETQYF. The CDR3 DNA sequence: TGCGCCAGCAGCCAAGATCCCGGACTAGCGGGGGGCCAAGAGACCCAGTACTTC.

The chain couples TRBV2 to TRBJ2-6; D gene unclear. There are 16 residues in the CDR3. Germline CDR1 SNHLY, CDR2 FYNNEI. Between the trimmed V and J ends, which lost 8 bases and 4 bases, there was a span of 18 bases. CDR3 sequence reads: CASVPGPIRGANVLTF. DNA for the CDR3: TGTGCCAGCGTTCCTGGGCCTATAAGAGGGGCCAACGTCCTGACTTTC. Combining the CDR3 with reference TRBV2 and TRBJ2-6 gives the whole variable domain EPEVTQTPSHQVTQMGQEVILRCVPISNHLYFYWYRQILGQKVEFLVSFYNNEISEKSEIFDDQFSVERPDGSNFTLKIRSTKLEDSAMYFCASVPGPIRGANVLTFGAGSRLTVL.

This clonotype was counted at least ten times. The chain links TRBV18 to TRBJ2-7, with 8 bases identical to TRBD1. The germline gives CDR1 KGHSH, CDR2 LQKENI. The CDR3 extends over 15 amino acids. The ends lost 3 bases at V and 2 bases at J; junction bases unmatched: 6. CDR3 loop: CASSPTGVLTYEQYF. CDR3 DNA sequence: TGTGCCAGCTCACCGACAGGGGTCCTTACCTACGAGCAGTACTTC.

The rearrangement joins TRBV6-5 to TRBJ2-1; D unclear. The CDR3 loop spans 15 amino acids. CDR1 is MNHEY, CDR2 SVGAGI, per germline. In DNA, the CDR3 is TGTGCTAGTACAAGGTGGGTTAGCTCCTACAATGAGCAGTTCTTC. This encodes CASTRWVSSYNEQFF.

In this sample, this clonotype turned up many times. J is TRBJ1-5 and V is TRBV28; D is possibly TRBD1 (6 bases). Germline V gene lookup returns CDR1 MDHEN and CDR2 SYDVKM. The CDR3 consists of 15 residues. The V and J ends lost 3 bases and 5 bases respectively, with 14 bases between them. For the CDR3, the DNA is TGTGCCAGCAGTTTGGGAGGGGGGTCCGATCAGCCCCAGCATTTT. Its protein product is CASSLGGGSDQPQHF.

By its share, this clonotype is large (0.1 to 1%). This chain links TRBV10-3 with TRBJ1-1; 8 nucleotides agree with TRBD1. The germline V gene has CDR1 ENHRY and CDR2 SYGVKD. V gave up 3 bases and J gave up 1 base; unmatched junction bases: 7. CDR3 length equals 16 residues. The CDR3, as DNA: TGTGCCATCAGTGACTACGGACAGGGAGAGAACACTGAAGCTTTCTTT. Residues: CAISDYGQGENTEAFF.

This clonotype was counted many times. The DNA for the CDR3 is TGCAGTGCTAGTTTTAGCGGGGGAAGCGATGAGCAGTTCTTC. Translated: CSASFSGGSDEQFF. The chain employs TRBV20-1 and TRBJ2-1, with TRBD2 identical over 9 bases. Germline CDR1 reads DFQATT; CDR2 reads SNEGSKA (reference sequence). V was clipped by 3 bases and J by 8 bases; unmatched bases: 8. CDR3 length equals 14 residues.

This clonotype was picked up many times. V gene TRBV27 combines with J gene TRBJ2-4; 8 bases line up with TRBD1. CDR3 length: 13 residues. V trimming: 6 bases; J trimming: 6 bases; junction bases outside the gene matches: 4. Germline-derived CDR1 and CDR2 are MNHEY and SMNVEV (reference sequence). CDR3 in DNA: TGTGCCAGCAGAGGACAGGGAAGAAACATTCAGTACTTC. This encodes CASRGQGRNIQYF.

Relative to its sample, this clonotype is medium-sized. Written as DNA, the CDR3 is TGTGCCAGCAGCCCCGGGACAACAACCGGGGAGCTGTTTTTT. Translation gives CASSPGTTTGELFF. This rearrangement joins TRBV7-9 to TRBJ2-2, with D perhaps matching TRBD1 (6 bases). CDR1 is SEHNR and CDR2 is FQNEAQ in the germline V gene (reference sequence). Trimming removed 5 bases from V and 5 bases from J, with 12 bases in between. This CDR3 has 14 residues.

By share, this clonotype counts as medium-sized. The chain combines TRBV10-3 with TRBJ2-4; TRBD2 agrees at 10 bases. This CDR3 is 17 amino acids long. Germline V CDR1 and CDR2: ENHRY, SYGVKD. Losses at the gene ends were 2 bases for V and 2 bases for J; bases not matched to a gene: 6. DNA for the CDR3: TGTGCCATCAGTGAGAACCCTAGCGGGGGACCCAAAAACATTCAGTACTTC. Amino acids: CAISENPSGGPKNIQYF.

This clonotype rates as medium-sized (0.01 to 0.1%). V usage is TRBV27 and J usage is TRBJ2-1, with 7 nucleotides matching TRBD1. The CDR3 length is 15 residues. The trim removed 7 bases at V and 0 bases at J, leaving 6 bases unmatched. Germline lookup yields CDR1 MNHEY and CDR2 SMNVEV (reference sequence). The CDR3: CASKGQNPSYNEQFF. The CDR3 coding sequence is TGTGCCAGCAAGGGACAGAATCCCTCCTACAATGAGCAGTTCTTC.

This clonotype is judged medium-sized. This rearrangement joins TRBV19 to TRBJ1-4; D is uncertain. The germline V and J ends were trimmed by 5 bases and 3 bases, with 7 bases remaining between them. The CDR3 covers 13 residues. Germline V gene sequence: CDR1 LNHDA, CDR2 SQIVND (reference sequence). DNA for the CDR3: TGTGCCAGTAGTTTCGGGCCTAATGAAAAACTGTTTTTT. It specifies CASSFGPNEKLFF.

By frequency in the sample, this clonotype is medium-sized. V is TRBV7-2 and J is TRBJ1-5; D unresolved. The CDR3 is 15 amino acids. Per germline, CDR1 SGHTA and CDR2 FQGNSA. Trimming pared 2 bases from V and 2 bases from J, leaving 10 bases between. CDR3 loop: CASSLKFGGNQPQHF. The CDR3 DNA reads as TGTGCCAGCAGCTTAAAGTTTGGCGGCAATCAGCCCCAGCATTTT.

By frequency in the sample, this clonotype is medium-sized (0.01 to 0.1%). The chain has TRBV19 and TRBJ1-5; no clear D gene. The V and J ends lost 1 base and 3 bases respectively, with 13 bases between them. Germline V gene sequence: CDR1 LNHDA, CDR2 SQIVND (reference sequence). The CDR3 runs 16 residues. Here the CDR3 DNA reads TGTGCCAGTAGTATAGGTCGGCAGGTGAACAATCAGCCCCAGCATTTT. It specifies CASSIGRQVNNQPQHF.

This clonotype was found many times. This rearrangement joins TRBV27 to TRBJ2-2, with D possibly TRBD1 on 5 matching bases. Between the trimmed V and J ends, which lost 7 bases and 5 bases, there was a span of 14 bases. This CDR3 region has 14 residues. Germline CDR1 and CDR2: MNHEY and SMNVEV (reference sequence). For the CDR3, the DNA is TGTGCCAGCAAACCGACAGCGTATACCGGGGAGCTGTTTTTT. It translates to CASKPTAYTGELFF.

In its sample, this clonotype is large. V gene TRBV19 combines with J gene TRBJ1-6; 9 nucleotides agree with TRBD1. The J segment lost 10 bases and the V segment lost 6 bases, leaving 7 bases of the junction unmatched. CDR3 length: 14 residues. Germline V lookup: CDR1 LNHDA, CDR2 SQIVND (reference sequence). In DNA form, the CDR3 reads TGTGCCAGTAGGGAACAGGGGGCCGGGTCACCCCTCCACTTT. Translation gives CASREQGAGSPLHF. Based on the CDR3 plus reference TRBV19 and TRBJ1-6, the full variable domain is DGGITQSPKYLFRKEGQNVTLSCEQNLNHDAMYWYRQDPGQGLRLIYYSQIVNDFQKGDIAEGYSVSREKKESFPLTVTSAQKNPTAFYLCASREQGAGSPLHFGNGTRLTVT.

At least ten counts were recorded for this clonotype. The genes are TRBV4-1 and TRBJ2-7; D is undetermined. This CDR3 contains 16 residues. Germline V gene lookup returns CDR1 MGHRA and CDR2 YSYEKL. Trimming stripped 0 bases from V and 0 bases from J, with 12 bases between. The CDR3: CASSQDVYRSSYEQYF. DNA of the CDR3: TGCGCCAGCAGCCAAGATGTCTACCGGAGCTCCTACGAGCAGTACTTC.

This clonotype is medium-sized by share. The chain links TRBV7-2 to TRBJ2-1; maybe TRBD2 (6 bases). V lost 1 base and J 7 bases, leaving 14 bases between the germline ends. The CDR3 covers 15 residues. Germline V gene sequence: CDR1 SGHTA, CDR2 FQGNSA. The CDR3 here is CASSLEGRSRNEQFF. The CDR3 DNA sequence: TGTGCCAGCAGCTTAGAAGGGAGGAGTAGGAATGAGCAGTTCTTC.

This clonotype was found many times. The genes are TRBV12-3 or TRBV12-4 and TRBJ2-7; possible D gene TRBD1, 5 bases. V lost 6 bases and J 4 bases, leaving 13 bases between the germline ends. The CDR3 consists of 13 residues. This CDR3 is CASRQGVEYEQYF. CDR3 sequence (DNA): TGTGCCAGCAGGCAGGGTGTAGAGTACGAGCAGTACTTC.